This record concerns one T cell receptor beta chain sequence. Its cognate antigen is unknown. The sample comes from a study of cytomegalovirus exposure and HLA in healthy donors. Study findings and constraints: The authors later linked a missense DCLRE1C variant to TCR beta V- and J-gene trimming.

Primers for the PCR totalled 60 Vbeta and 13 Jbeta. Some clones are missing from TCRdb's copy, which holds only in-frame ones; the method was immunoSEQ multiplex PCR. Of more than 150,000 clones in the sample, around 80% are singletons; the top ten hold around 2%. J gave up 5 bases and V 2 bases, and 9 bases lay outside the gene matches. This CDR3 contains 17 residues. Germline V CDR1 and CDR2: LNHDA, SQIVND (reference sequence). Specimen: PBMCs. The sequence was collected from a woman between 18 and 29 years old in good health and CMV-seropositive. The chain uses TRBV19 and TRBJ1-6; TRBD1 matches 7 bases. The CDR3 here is CASSIRGTASNNSPLHF. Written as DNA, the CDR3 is TGTGCCAGTAGTATACGAGGGACAGCCAGTAATAATTCACCCCTCCACTTT.